This T cell receptor (beta chain) was retrieved from a study of blood T cell repertoires in COVID-19. Overall study context: The origin of the acute and convalescent COVID-19 samples was the United States, Italy and Spain.

Original processing notes: Amplified reference gene primers provided the basis for estimating nucleated cell counts. Profiled with immunoSEQ multiplex PCR; TCRdb holds only in-frame clones, not every one. The DNA gave D and trimming, while V, J and clone size come from that table. The data hold roughly 320,000 clones, with around nine tenths observed a single time. The TCR was taken from a man in his sixties or seventies with acute or convalescent COVID-19. Specimen: peripheral blood.

The CDR3 spells CASSLEGQGLFEQFF. CDR3 in DNA: TGCGCCAGCAGCTTGGAGGGACAGGGGTTATTCGAGCAGTTCTTC. This chain connects TRBV5-1 to TRBJ2-1; 10 nucleotides match TRBD1. Germline V gene data show CDR1 as SGHRS and CDR2 as YFSETQ. Trimming removed 0 bases from V and 10 bases from J; junction bases left unmatched: 7. There are 15 residues in the CDR3.